This T cell receptor beta chain stems from a study of siplizumab effects on memory and regulatory T cells. Study-wide results and limits: Major contributors to the alloresponse seemed to be naive T cells, which also appeared more diverse than memory cells. The Treg-derived share of mappable alloreactive CD4+ clones averaged roughly 70% with siplizumab and 26.9% in controls. The authors mapped only a minor fraction of alloreactive clones to unstimulated subsets.

Note on this clone: Its matching antigen is unknown.

V lost 0 bases and J lost 6; bases outside the gene matches: 2. Germline CDR1 SGHDT, CDR2 YYEEEE. CDR3 size: 15 residues. Only in-frame clones appear in the TCRdb table, and some are missing; sequencing was by immunoSEQ multiplex PCR. Here the sample spans about 100,000 clones, more than 90% being singletons. This receptor was obtained from a human donor in good health. The chain uses TRBV5-6 and TRBJ2-3, with TRBD2 identical over 12 bases. Sequences were obtained from CD4+ T cells sorted from blood. CDR3 protein: CASSLDTSGGDTQYF. Here the CDR3 DNA reads TGTGCCAGCAGCTTGGATACTAGCGGGGGGGATACGCAGTATTTT.